This is a list of T cell receptor beta chains from one sample in a study of T cells in Graves' hyperthyroidism and ophthalmopathy. TCRdb reanalysed the multiplex PCR reads using MiXCR and keeps one entry per CDR3 protein. The sample holds 250,000 to 400,000 distinct CDR3 sequences, roughly 15% seen once. Sequencing was done on a sample of blood. The receptors shown here come from a woman in her thirties or forties with Graves' ophthalmopathy. CDR3s include the opening cysteine and the closing phenylalanine or tryptophan. The order of the fields is D gene, clone size, V gene, J gene, CDR3 DNA, CDR3 protein. The D gene is left open where the match is weak. The size entry is marked missing in some rows and otherwise reads once, few, many or a size class.

d_call: -; clone_size: many; v_call: TRBV11-2; j_call: TRBJ2-1; cdr3_nt: TGTGCCAGCAGCTTAGACCTTCCTTCCTACAATGAGCAGTTCTTC; cdr3_aa: CASSLDLPSYNEQFF
d_call: TRBD2; clone_size: many; v_call: TRBV7-8; j_call: TRBJ2-5; cdr3_nt: TGTGCCAGCAGCTTAGCGACTAGCAAAGAGACCCAGTACTTC; cdr3_aa: CASSLATSKETQYF
d_call: -; clone_size: -; v_call: TRBV2; j_call: TRBJ1-4; cdr3_nt: TGTGCCAGCAGTTCAGAGACAACTAATGAAAAACTGTTTTTT; cdr3_aa: CASSSETTNEKLFF
d_call: -; clone_size: many; v_call: TRBV5-1; j_call: TRBJ1-2; cdr3_nt: TGCGCCAGCAGCTTGGATGGACGGGACATCCATGGCTACACCTTC; cdr3_aa: CASSLDGRDIHGYTF
d_call: -; clone_size: many; v_call: TRBV6-5; j_call: TRBJ1-5; cdr3_nt: TGTGCCAGCAGTTACTCATCAGGGTCCAATCAGCCCCAGCATTTT; cdr3_aa: CASSYSSGSNQPQHF
d_call: -; clone_size: many; v_call: TRBV19; j_call: TRBJ2-3; cdr3_nt: TGTGCCAGTAAGTTCAGCGGACGCACAGATACGCAGTATTTT; cdr3_aa: CASKFSGRTDTQYF
d_call: TRBD2; clone_size: few; v_call: TRBV5-4; j_call: TRBJ2-2; cdr3_nt: TGTGCCAGCAGCTCGGAGCGGGGGCAGTGGACCGGGGAGCTGTTTTTT; cdr3_aa: CASSSERGQWTGELFF
d_call: TRBD1; clone_size: many; v_call: TRBV27; j_call: TRBJ1-5; cdr3_nt: TGTGCCAGCAGTTCATCTCAGGGGGAGAGGGTTCAGCCCCAGCATTTT; cdr3_aa: CASSSSQGERVQPQHF
d_call: TRBD1; clone_size: -; v_call: TRBV9; j_call: TRBJ2-7; cdr3_nt: TGTGCCAGCAGCGTAGACCGGACAGGTGCCTACGAGCAGTACTTC; cdr3_aa: CASSVDRTGAYEQYF
d_call: -; clone_size: many; v_call: TRBV27; j_call: TRBJ2-1; cdr3_nt: TGTGCCAGCAGTTTATATTCCCGTAGCGGTAGCGGAGGGCAGTTCTTC; cdr3_aa: CASSLYSRSGSGGQFF
d_call: TRBD1; clone_size: few; v_call: TRBV6-2/TRBV6-3; j_call: TRBJ1-1; cdr3_nt: TGTGCCAGCAGTTACTCGATACCCCACAGACGACAGGGAGGCACTGAAGCTTTCTTT; cdr3_aa: CASSYSIPHRRQGGTEAFF
d_call: TRBD2; clone_size: -; v_call: TRBV19; j_call: TRBJ2-5; cdr3_nt: TGTGCCAGTACTGAACTAGCGGGGACTCAAGAGACCCAGTACTTC; cdr3_aa: CASTELAGTQETQYF
d_call: -; clone_size: -; v_call: TRBV2; j_call: TRBJ2-3; cdr3_nt: TGTGTCAGCAGTGATGAGAACACAGACACGCAGTATTTT; cdr3_aa: CVSSDENTDTQYF
d_call: -; clone_size: -; v_call: TRBV7-9; j_call: TRBJ2-3; cdr3_nt: TGTGCCAGCAGCCAAAGGACGGTCTTCGGTATCGCAGATACGCAGTATTTT; cdr3_aa: CASSQRTVFGIADTQYF
d_call: TRBD1; clone_size: many; v_call: TRBV28; j_call: TRBJ2-3; cdr3_nt: TGTGCCAGCAGGCCCGAGCTTAACAGGGGTACGCAGTATTTT; cdr3_aa: CASRPELNRGTQYF
d_call: TRBD2; clone_size: many; v_call: TRBV28; j_call: TRBJ2-7; cdr3_nt: TGTGCCAGCAGCACTAGAGCGGGGGCCAGATACGAGCAGTACTTC; cdr3_aa: CASSTRAGARYEQYF
d_call: -; clone_size: few; v_call: TRBV11-2; j_call: TRBJ2-3; cdr3_nt: TGTGCCAGCAGCGTGTCTTCCGTTTCCACAGATACGCAGTATTTT; cdr3_aa: CASSVSSVSTDTQYF
d_call: TRBD1; clone_size: -; v_call: TRBV20-1; j_call: TRBJ2-2; cdr3_nt: TGCAGTGCCCCGGGACAGAAGCGCACCGGGGAGCTGTTTTTT; cdr3_aa: CSAPGQKRTGELFF
d_call: -; clone_size: few; v_call: TRBV3-1; j_call: TRBJ2-1; cdr3_nt: TGTGCCAGCAGCCAAGATGCCTCCCTTCAGGACAGCTACAATGAGCAGTTCTTC; cdr3_aa: CASSQDASLQDSYNEQFF
d_call: -; clone_size: few; v_call: TRBV3-1; j_call: TRBJ2-2; cdr3_nt: TGTGCCAGCAGCCAAAAGTTGAACACCGGGGAGCTGTTTTTT; cdr3_aa: CASSQKLNTGELFF
d_call: -; clone_size: few; v_call: TRBV25-1; j_call: TRBJ2-5; cdr3_nt: TGTGCCAGCAGTGAATCGTTTCGCGGGGAGACCCAGTACTTC; cdr3_aa: CASSESFRGETQYF
d_call: TRBD2; clone_size: -; v_call: TRBV10-3; j_call: TRBJ2-5; cdr3_nt: TGTGCCATCAGTGGACGGTCTCGGGGGGAGGGAGAGACCCAGTACTTC; cdr3_aa: CAISGRSRGEGETQYF
d_call: -; clone_size: many; v_call: TRBV18; j_call: TRBJ1-5; cdr3_nt: TGTGCCAGCTCACCCGGGCAGATTAGCAATCAGCCCCAGCATTTT; cdr3_aa: CASSPGQISNQPQHF
d_call: -; clone_size: many; v_call: TRBV5-1; j_call: TRBJ2-3; cdr3_nt: TGCGCCAGCAGCTTGGCCGGGGCCGCAGATACGCAGTATTTT; cdr3_aa: CASSLAGAADTQYF
d_call: -; clone_size: many; v_call: TRBV10-3; j_call: TRBJ1-5; cdr3_nt: TGTGCCATCAGTGAGGGGGCGAGGGGGGATAATCAGCCCCAGCATTTT; cdr3_aa: CAISEGARGDNQPQHF
d_call: TRBD2; clone_size: -; v_call: TRBV5-1; j_call: TRBJ2-1; cdr3_nt: TGCGCCAGCAGCTTGACGGCGGGGGGAGGAAACAATGAGCAGTCCTTC; cdr3_aa: CASSLTAGGGNNEQSF